This T cell receptor beta chain was sequenced in a study of cytotoxic CD8 clonotypes in ibrutinib-treated CLL. Findings of the study overall: For progressing versus sustained-remission patients, sampling times were not the same. Whereas clonality rose at ibrutinib response, it declined toward baseline at progression.

Note on this clone: Antigen unknown.

The CDR3 loop spans 15 amino acids. The V end was cut by 1 base, the J end by 3 bases, with 9 bases between. Germline V CDR1 and CDR2: LGHNA, YSLEER. The assay was immunoSEQ multiplex PCR, and TCRdb's table has in-frame clones only and misses some. The top ten hold 9.5% to 15% of the sample, which has roughly 130,000 clones, around three quarters seen once. This rearrangement joins TRBV4-3 to TRBJ2-2; TRBD1 is a possible D gene (5 bases). The source was PBMCs, collected after 12 months of ibrutinib treatment. The receptor comes from a human donor with chronic lymphocytic leukemia. CDR3 nucleotides: TGCGCCAGCAGCCAAGTAAGGGGTTACACCGGGGAGCTGTTTTTT. This gives the protein CASSQVRGYTGELFF.